This T cell receptor beta chain was found in a study of spatial heterogeneity in lung cancer. This clonotype has only a few counts. MiXCR was run by TCRdb on the 5' RACE reads, yielding one entry per CDR3 protein. The table has some 25,000 distinct CDR3 sequences, around 13% seen once; the top ten hold roughly 26%. Time point: sample taken at primary tumor resection. Tumor, nontumor lung or frozen PBMC supplied whole RNA, sequenced without sorting. The source material was PBMCs, sampled at surgery. This TCR came from a female donor with early-stage non-small cell lung cancer.

The chain's CDR3 is CASSPQGSLGGNEQFF. CDR3 DNA: TGTGCCAGCAGCCCCCAGGGTAGCCTGGGTGGCAATGAGCAGTTCTTC. V is TRBV7-9 and J is TRBJ2-1; D is perhaps TRBD1 (5 bases). Between the trimmed V and J ends, which lost 5 bases and 6 bases, there was a span of 20 bases. The CDR3 spans 16 residues. Germline V CDR1 and CDR2: SEHNR, FQNEAQ (reference sequence).